The T cell receptor (beta chain) under discussion was sequenced for a study of cytomegalovirus exposure and HLA in healthy donors. Comments on this clone: Its antigen is undetermined. This sample also contains other DNA sequences that code for the same CDR3.

The germline V gene encodes CDR1 MDHEN and CDR2 SYDVKM. This CDR3 comprises 13 residues. V lost 4 bases and J 2 bases, leaving 8 bases between the germline ends. PCR amplification relied on 60 Vbeta primers (plus 13 Jbeta primers). Some clones are missing from TCRdb's copy, which holds only in-frame ones; the method was immunoSEQ multiplex PCR. The table shows under 95,000 clones, with about 7.6% occurring only once. Study-level results: In an earlier analysis, most TCR beta V segments were productive about 87% or about 30% of the time.

The clonotype comes from a man in his fifties in good health and CMV-seronegative. Sequencing input: PBMCs. V is TRBV28 and J is TRBJ2-5; a weak D match, TRBD1 (6 bases). CDR3 residues: CASSSGQQETQYF. The CDR3 DNA follows: TGTGCCAGCAGTTCAGGACAGCAAGAGACCCAGTACTTC.